This T cell receptor (beta chain) was recovered during a study of cytomegalovirus exposure and HLA in healthy donors. Both 60 Vbeta primers and 13 Jbeta primers went into the PCR. Generated by immunoSEQ multiplex PCR, the TCRdb table keeps only in-frame clones and is missing some. Here the sample spans roughly 150,000 clones, roughly 68% being singletons. The junction had 12 bases not matched to a gene; V was cut back by 6 bases and J by 11 bases. CDR1 is SGHRS, CDR2 YFSETQ, per germline. CDR3 size: 14 residues. Input material: PBMCs. V is TRBV5-1 and J is TRBJ2-3, with 10 nucleotides matching TRBD2. This receptor was taken from a man aged 55 to 70 in good health and CMV-seronegative. CDR3 coding DNA: TGCGCCAGCAAAAAGCGGGAGGGCCACTACGAGCAGTATTTT. Translated, it gives CASKKREGHYEQYF.